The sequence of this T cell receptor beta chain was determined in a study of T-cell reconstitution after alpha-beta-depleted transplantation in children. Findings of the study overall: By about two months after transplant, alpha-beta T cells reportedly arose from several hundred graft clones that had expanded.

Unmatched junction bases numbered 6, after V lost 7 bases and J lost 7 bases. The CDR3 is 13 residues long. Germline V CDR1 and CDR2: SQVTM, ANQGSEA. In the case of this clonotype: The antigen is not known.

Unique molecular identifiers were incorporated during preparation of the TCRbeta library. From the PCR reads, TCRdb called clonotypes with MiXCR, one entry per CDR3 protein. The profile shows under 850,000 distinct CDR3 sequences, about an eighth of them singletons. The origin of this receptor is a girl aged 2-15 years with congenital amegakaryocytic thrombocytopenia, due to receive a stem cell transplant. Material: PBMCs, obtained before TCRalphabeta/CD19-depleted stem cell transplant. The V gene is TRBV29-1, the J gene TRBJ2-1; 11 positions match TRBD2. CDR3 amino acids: CSGLGTSGNEQFF. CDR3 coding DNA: TGCAGCGGGCTAGGGACTAGCGGAAATGAGCAGTTCTTC.